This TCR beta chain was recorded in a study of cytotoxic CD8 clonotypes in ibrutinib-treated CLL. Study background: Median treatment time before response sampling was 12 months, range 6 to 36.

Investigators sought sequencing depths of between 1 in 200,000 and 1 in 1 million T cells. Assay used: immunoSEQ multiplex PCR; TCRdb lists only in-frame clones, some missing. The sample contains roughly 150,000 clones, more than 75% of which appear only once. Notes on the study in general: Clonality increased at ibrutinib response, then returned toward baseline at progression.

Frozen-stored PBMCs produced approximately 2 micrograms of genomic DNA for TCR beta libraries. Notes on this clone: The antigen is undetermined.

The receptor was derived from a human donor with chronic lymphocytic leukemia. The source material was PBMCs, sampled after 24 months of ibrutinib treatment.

Here the CDR3 DNA reads TGTGCCAGCACCCGTAACCGGGTTCCTGGGGCCAACGTCCTGACTTTC. Translation: CASTRNRVPGANVLTF. This chain links TRBV27 with TRBJ2-6; D uncertain. The CDR3 covers 16 residues. The V gene lost 7 bases and the J gene lost 2 bases, with 15 bases spanning the gap. Per the germline V gene, CDR1 is MNHEY and CDR2 is SMNVEV (reference sequence).